This T cell receptor beta chain was recorded in a study of Tregs in tolerant kidney transplant recipients. Assay used: immunoSEQ multiplex PCR; TCRdb lists only in-frame clones, some missing. The table lists tens of thousands of clones, 80% to 90% of them singletons, with about 2.1% in the top ten. The germline V and J ends were trimmed by 3 bases and 6 bases, with 13 bases remaining between them. Germline CDR1 is MNHGY and CDR2 is SVAAGI. There are 14 residues in the CDR3. The V gene is TRBV6-9, the J gene TRBJ2-3, with TRBD2 as a possible D gene (5 bases). The source was Tregs from blood, collected before the transplant. This TCR was sampled from a human donor who received a combined kidney and bone marrow transplant. For the CDR3, the DNA is TGTGCCAGCAGTTACTGGACTCCCCCGGATACGCAGTATTTT. Encoded protein: CASSYWTPPDTQYF.